This entry is about one T cell receptor (beta chain). Its antigen is not identified. The sample belongs to a study of cytomegalovirus exposure and HLA in healthy donors. Findings and caveats of the study: V- and J-gene trimming in TCR beta was tied to a missense DCLRE1C variant by an analysis performed later. Another analysis was done later, and it associated more than 15,000 TCR beta sequences with HLA alleles at 0.05 false discovery rate.

The length of the CDR3 is 19 residues. Amplification used 60 Vbeta primers and 13 Jbeta primers. The method was immunoSEQ multiplex PCR; TCRdb's version includes in-frame clones alone and lacks a portion of them. The sample lists about 130,000 clones, approximately 84% occurring once. Sequencing was done on a sample of PBMCs. The receptor was isolated from a boy between 2 and 10 years old in good health and CMV-seronegative. The V gene is TRBV1, the J gene TRBJ2-6; TRBD2 was called by the table and not checked on the DNA. TRBV1 has pseudogene status. The DNA of the CDR3 is TGCACCAGCAGCCAAATGTTAGCGGGGGCCCCACCTGGGGCCAACGTCCTGACTTTC. This sequence encodes CTSSQMLAGAPPGANVLTF.